This TCR beta chain is drawn from a study of Graves' ophthalmopathy and Graves' hyperthyroidism. Study-wide results and limits: Between ophthalmopathy and stable hyperthyroidism, a 13-signature model drew a separation with roughly 85% sensitivity and around 80% specificity. Its predictions of ophthalmopathy progression gave the model almost 71% sensitivity and 72% to 85% specificity.

CDR1 and CDR2 (germline): SQVTM, ANQGSEA. V gave up 3 bases and J gave up 0 bases, with 8 bases separating them. The CDR3 runs 13 residues. Researchers took RNA transcripts and amplified TCR beta CDR3 regions from them. The authors performed first-round RT-PCR with HTBI primers and then a second-round multiplex PCR. TCRdb re-derived calls from the multiplex PCR reads in MiXCR, one entry per CDR3 protein. The data hold approximately 480,000 distinct CDR3 sequences, with approximately 15% observed a single time. This clonotype was counted ten times or more. Antigen: not known. The source of this sequence is a woman in her twenties or thirties with Graves' ophthalmopathy. Sequences were obtained from blood. The V call is TRBV29-1, the J call TRBJ1-1; D uncertain. CDR3 nucleotide sequence: TGCAGCGTTGATGAACCAATGAACACTGAAGCTTTCTTT. This encodes CSVDEPMNTEAFF.